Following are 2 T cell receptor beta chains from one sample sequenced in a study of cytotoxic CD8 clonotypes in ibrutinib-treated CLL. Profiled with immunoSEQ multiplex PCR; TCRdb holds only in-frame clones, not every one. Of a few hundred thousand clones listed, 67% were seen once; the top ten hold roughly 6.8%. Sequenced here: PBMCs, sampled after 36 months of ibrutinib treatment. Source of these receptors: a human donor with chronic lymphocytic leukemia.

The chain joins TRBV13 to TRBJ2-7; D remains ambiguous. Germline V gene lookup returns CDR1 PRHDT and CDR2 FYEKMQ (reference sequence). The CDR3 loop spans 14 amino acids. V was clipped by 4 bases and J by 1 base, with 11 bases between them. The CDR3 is CASSSGRKSYEQYF. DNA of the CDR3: TGTGCCAGCAGCTCGGGTCGAAAGTCCTACGAGCAGTACTTC.

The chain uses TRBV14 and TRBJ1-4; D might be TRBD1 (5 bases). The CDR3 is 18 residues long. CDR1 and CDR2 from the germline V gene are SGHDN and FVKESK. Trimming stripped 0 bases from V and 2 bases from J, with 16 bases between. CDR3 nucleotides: TGTGCCAGCAGCCAAGAAGTCAGGAAGGGGCCCACTAATGAAAAACTGTTTTTT. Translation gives CASSQEVRKGPTNEKLFF.